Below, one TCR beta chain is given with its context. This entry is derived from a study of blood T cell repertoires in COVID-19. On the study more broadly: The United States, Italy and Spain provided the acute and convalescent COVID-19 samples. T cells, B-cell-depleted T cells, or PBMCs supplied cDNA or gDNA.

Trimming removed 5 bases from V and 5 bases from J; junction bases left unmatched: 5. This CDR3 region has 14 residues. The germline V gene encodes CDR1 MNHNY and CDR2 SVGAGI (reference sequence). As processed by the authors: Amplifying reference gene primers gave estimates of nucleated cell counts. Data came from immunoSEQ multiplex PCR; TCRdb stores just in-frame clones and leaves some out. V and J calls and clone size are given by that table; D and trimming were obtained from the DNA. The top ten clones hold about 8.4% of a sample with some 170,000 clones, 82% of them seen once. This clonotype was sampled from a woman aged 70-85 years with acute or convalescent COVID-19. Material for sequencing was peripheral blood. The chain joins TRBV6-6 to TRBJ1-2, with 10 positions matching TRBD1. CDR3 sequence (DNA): TGTGCCAGCAGTGCCGGACAGGGGGTTTATGGCTACACCTTC. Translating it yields CASSAGQGVYGYTF.